This T cell receptor beta chain was recorded in a study of response to subunit inactivated influenza vaccine. General observations from the study: A suggestion made by the authors is that each seasonal influenza vaccination recruits few new T cells.

TCRdb ran MiXCR on the RT-PCR reads and lists one entry per CDR3 protein. The table includes about 500,000 distinct CDR3 sequences, 15% to 20% detected once. The CDR3 is 15 amino acids. With V trimmed by 1 base and J by 6 bases, 3 bases remained unmatched. CDR1 and CDR2 from the germline V gene are SGHRS and YFSETQ. Notes on this clonotype: Antigen specificity is unknown.

This receptor was obtained from a man in his fifties or sixties who received an inactivated influenza vaccine. The chain is built from TRBV5-1 and TRBJ2-2; TRBD2 aligns across 10 bases. The sample in question was CD4+ T cells sorted from PBMCs, obtained around 25 months after vaccination. The CDR3 region is CASSLTSGTSGELFF. The DNA for the CDR3 is TGCGCCAGCAGCTTGACTAGCGGGACCTCCGGGGAGCTGTTTTTT.